This T cell receptor (beta chain) was observed in a study of shared clonotypes between healthy human individuals. The CDR3 is 14 amino acids. In the authors' methods: In the immunoSEQ data, sequences were junction-only and lacked quality scores, so filtering differed. TCRdb's table, derived via immunoSEQ multiplex PCR, lists solely in-frame clones and lacks some. That table gives V, J and clone size, and the DNA gave D and trimming. The top ten clones hold about 1.8% of a sample with hundreds of thousands of clones, around 73% of them seen once. Sample: memory CD4+ T cells sorted from blood. Regarding subset: CD45RA-negative fraction. The chain couples TRBV21-1 to TRBJ2-7. TRBV21-1 is noted as a pseudogene. The source is a young woman in good health. The CDR3 region is CASSGGTSIYEQYF. In nucleotides, the CDR3 is TGTGCCAGCAGCGGCGGGACATCTATCTACGAGCAGTACTTC.